This T cell receptor beta chain was documented in a study of radiation and T cells in renal cell carcinoma. Points from the study as a whole: Top tumor clonotypes rose in blood 2 weeks post-radiation, then contracted.

This clone occurred a few times. Its antigen is not identified. Sequenced by immunoSEQ multiplex PCR; TCRdb stores in-frame clones only, minus some. The sample lists around 64,000 clones; 65% to 85% were seen once. As to time point: baseline pretreatment blood. This sample's treatment: 15 Gy SBRT to primary tumor, nephrectomy 4 weeks later. Serial blood draws occurred at baseline and 2 and 4 weeks post-SBRT. CDR1 MNHNS and CDR2 SASEGT come from the germline V gene. The CDR3 runs to 14 residues. The trim removed 6 bases at V and 12 bases at J, leaving 13 bases unmatched. The V gene is TRBV6-1, the J gene TRBJ2-2; 7 nucleotides align to TRBD2. The clonotype comes from a man in his sixties with renal cell carcinoma. Specimen: blood, collected from a patient whose treatment included radiotherapy and nephrectomy. The CDR3: CASSSSGNSGKLFF. CDR3 in DNA: TGTGCCAGCAGCTCTAGCGGAAACTCGGGGAAGCTGTTTTTT.